Listed here are 5 T cell receptor beta chains from one sample, sequenced in a study of blood T cell repertoires in COVID-19. TCRdb keeps only in-frame clones here, not all; method: immunoSEQ multiplex PCR. Of some 270,000 clones in the sample, 80% to 90% were seen once. Sequencing was performed on peripheral blood. The source of these receptors is a woman in her sixties or seventies with acute or convalescent COVID-19.

The genes are TRBV5-1 and TRBJ1-1, with a possible D match to TRBD1 (5 bases). V was pared by 4 bases and J by 1 base, with 17 bases between. Germline CDR1 and CDR2: SGHRS and YFSETQ. This CDR3 contains 16 residues. CDR3 region: CASSQRQTAKNTEAFF. The CDR3 DNA sequence: TGCGCCAGCAGCCAACGACAGACGGCAAAGAACACTGAAGCTTTCTTT. The entire variable domain, with the rest obtained from reference TRBV5-1 and TRBJ1-1, is as follows: KAGVTQTPRYLIKTRGQQVTLSCSPISGHRSVSWYQQTPGQGLQFLFEYFSETQRNKGNFPGRFSGRQFSNSRSEMNVSTLELGDSALYLCASSQRQTAKNTEAFFGQGTRLTVV.

The chain combines TRBV11-1 with TRBJ1-2; 7 nucleotides match TRBD1. J lost 8 bases, V lost 5 bases, and 14 bases had no gene match. Germline-derived CDR1 and CDR2 are SGHAT and FQDESV (reference sequence). CDR3 length: 15 amino acids. The CDR3 loop reads CASSAAPDRVLGYTF. The CDR3 DNA sequence: TGTGCCAGCAGCGCAGCCCCTGACAGGGTCCTCGGCTACACCTTC.

This clone has only a few counts. V and J are TRBV18 and TRBJ1-1; D call uncertain. This CDR3 contains 15 residues. Trimming shortened V by 2 bases and J by 3 bases, and 13 bases separated the two germline ends. Germline CDR1 KGHSH, CDR2 LQKENI. CDR3 sequence: CASSPSSRRDTEAFF. The CDR3 DNA reads TGTGCCAGCTCACCAAGTTCCAGGAGGGACACTGAAGCTTTCTTT.

The CDR3 coding sequence is TGTGCCAGCAGCTTTAACAGGGGGCCGACCGGGGAGCTGTTTTTT. Protein sequence: CASSFNRGPTGELFF. V usage is TRBV7-8 and J usage is TRBJ2-2, with 9 bases lining up with TRBD1. CDR1 and CDR2 from the germline V gene are SGHVS and FQNEAQ. The length of the CDR3 is 15 residues. V lost 3 bases and J lost 5; bases outside the gene matches: 4.

This chain joins TRBV7-9 and TRBJ2-3; no clear D gene. The CDR3 totals 11 residues. Deletions cut 10 bases from V and 7 bases from J, with 12 bases between. Germline CDR1 is SEHNR and CDR2 is FQNEAQ (reference sequence). CDR3 in DNA: TGTGCCACTCAGACAATGAATACGCAGTATTTT. Its translation: CATQTMNTQYF.